A selection of T cell receptor beta chains follows, all from one sample in a study of CD8 T cells in Susac syndrome. Each CDR3 protein is one row after TCRdb ran MiXCR on the immunoSEQ multiplex PCR reads. The sample includes some 450,000 distinct CDR3 sequences, around 85% seen only once; the top ten take approximately 0.11%. The sample was CD8+ T cells from PBMCs. The receptors were gathered from a human donor with multiple sclerosis. Both conserved end residues are part of each CDR3. The D gene is left open where the match is weak. Clone size is not always given. Where it is, it says once, few, many or a class for expanded clones.

d_call	v_call	clone_size	cdr3_length	j_call	cdr3_aa	cdr3_nt
NA	TRBV10-3	NA	15	TRBJ2-7	CAISESIGQSYEQYF	TGTGCCATCAGTGAGTCGATAGGGCAATCGTACGAGCAGTACTTC
NA	TRBV7-9	NA	16	TRBJ1-1	CASSSLNREVNTEAFF	TGTGCCAGCAGCTCCTTAAACCGGGAGGTGAACACTGAAGCTTTCTTT
TRBD1	TRBV2	once	18	TRBJ2-1	CASSEAGGRVLSYNEQFF	TGTGCCAGCAGTGAAGCAGGGGGCAGGGTCCTCTCCTACAATGAGCAGTTCTTC
NA	TRBV20-1	NA	13	TRBJ1-2	CSARNVDTGGYTF	TGCAGTGCTAGAAATGTGGACACCGGCGGCTACACCTTC
NA	TRBV10-3	NA	14	TRBJ1-4	CAISESGGDEKLFF	TGTGCCATCAGTGAGTCCGGGGGGGATGAAAAACTGTTTTTT
TRBD2	TRBV20-1	NA	14	TRBJ2-7	CSARDRAGYYEQYF	TGCAGTGCTAGAGATCGAGCGGGATACTACGAGCAGTACTTC
NA	TRBV12-3/TRBV12-4	NA	15	TRBJ1-2	CASSFLAAANYGYTF	TGTGCCAGCAGTTTTCTGGCGGCGGCTAACTATGGCTACACCTTC
TRBD1	TRBV2	NA	15	TRBJ1-1	CASSDLGTGYTEAFF	TGTGCCAGCAGTGATTTAGGGACAGGGTACACTGAAGCTTTCTTT
NA	TRBV5-1	NA	15	TRBJ1-4	CASSLVGGPNEKLFF	TGCGCCAGCAGCTTGGTCGGCGGTCCTAATGAAAAACTGTTTTTT
NA	TRBV6-1	once	18	TRBJ2-1	CASSPGQGWSSGGHEQFF	TGTGCCAGCAGCCCGGGACAGGGGTGGTCTAGCGGGGGGCATGAGCAGTTCTTC
TRBD1	TRBV4-1	NA	14	TRBJ2-7	CASSQGQGAEEQYF	TGCGCCAGCAGCCAAGGACAGGGGGCTGAAGAGCAGTACTTC
NA	TRBV6-5	NA	15	TRBJ1-1	CASSNQSTGNTEAFF	TGTGCCAGCAGTAACCAATCGACAGGGAACACTGAAGCTTTCTTT
NA	TRBV18	few	14	TRBJ2-2	CASSPGGNTGELFF	TGTGCCAGCTCACCGGGAGGGAACACCGGGGAGCTGTTTTTT
TRBD2	TRBV27	NA	14	TRBJ2-3	CASSFGGRGDTQYF	TGTGCCAGCAGTTTCGGAGGGCGGGGGGATACGCAGTATTTT
NA	TRBV27	NA	15	TRBJ1-4	CASSLSQAPNEKLFF	TGTGCCAGCAGTTTATCGCAGGCTCCTAATGAAAAACTGTTTTTT
TRBD2	TRBV6-5	once	16	TRBJ2-1	CASSYSGSGSRNEQFF	TGTGCCAGCAGTTACTCGGGGAGCGGGAGTCGCAATGAGCAGTTCTTC
NA	TRBV27	NA	14	TRBJ1-5	CATMGGEVNQPQHF	TGTGCCACCATGGGGGGTGAGGTAAATCAGCCCCAGCATTTT
TRBD1	TRBV7-2	NA	14	TRBJ1-2	CASSLLGGNYGYTF	TGTGCCAGCAGCTTACTAGGGGGCAACTATGGCTACACCTTC
NA	TRBV28	few	15	TRBJ1-1	CASSLAPGQNTEAFF	TGTGCCAGCAGTTTGGCCCCGGGACAGAACACTGAAGCTTTCTTT
TRBD1	TRBV6-1	NA	15	TRBJ1-5	CASSEGTGLSKPQHF	TGTGCCAGCAGTGAAGGGACAGGGTTGAGTAAGCCCCAGCATTTT
NA	TRBV3-1	NA	13	TRBJ2-4	CASSHPTGDIQYF	TGTGCCAGCAGCCATCCTACGGGAGACATTCAGTACTTC
TRBD1	TRBV2	NA	13	TRBJ2-7	CASSGDRDYEQYF	TGTGCCAGCAGTGGGGACAGAGACTACGAGCAGTACTTC
NA	TRBV30	NA	14	TRBJ2-6	CAWSAGYGANVLTF	TGTGCCTGGAGTGCAGGGTATGGGGCCAACGTCCTGACTTTC
NA	TRBV7-2	NA	12	TRBJ1-2	CASTNIKDGYTF	TGTGCCAGCACCAACATTAAAGATGGCTACACCTTC
TRBD2	TRBV7-9	NA	14	TRBJ2-7	CASSLGTNHYEQYF	TGTGCCAGCAGCCTCGGGACTAACCACTACGAGCAGTACTTC
NA	TRBV6-2/TRBV6-3	few	14	TRBJ2-5	CASSWVPPPETQYF	TGTGCCAGCAGTTGGGTCCCTCCCCCGGAGACCCAGTACTTC
NA	TRBV5-6	NA	14	TRBJ2-7	CASSKLASSYEQYF	TGTGCCAGCAGCAAGCTAGCGTCCTCCTACGAGCAGTACTTC
TRBD2	TRBV7-9	NA	16	TRBJ2-5	CASSLGLAGVQETQYF	TGTGCCAGCAGCTTAGGTCTAGCGGGAGTCCAAGAGACCCAGTACTTC
NA	TRBV20-1	NA	13	TRBJ1-2	CSVREPGTYGHTF	TGCAGTGTTAGAGAGCCCGGGACCTATGGCCACACCTTC
NA	TRBV13	NA	14	TRBJ2-7	CASSFGTQPYEQYF	TGTGCCAGCAGCTTCGGGACACAACCCTACGAGCAGTACTTC
NA	TRBV7-9	NA	12	TRBJ1-5	CASSLLMGPQHF	TGTGCCAGCAGCTTACTCATGGGGCCCCAGCATTTT
TRBD2	TRBV20-1	NA	14	TRBJ2-7	CSARAWREGYEQYF	TGCAGTGCTAGGGCGTGGCGGGAGGGCTACGAGCAGTACTTC
TRBD2	TRBV20-1	NA	14	TRBJ2-7	CSAAGGGFLYEQYF	TGCAGTGCTGCCGGGGGAGGGTTTCTCTACGAGCAGTACTTC
NA	TRBV4-1	NA	13	TRBJ2-7	CASSQQNSYEQYF	TGCGCCAGCAGCCAACAAAATTCCTACGAGCAGTACTTC
TRBD2	TRBV30	NA	17	TRBJ2-7	CAWSYRLAGGRPYEQYF	TGTGCCTGGAGTTACAGACTAGCGGGAGGGAGGCCCTACGAGCAGTACTTC
NA	TRBV29-1	NA	12	TRBJ1-2	CSVESQGDGYTF	TGCAGCGTTGAATCGCAGGGCGATGGCTACACCTTC
TRBD1	TRBV6-1	few	14	TRBJ2-3	CASRVDRDTDTQYF	TGTGCCAGCAGAGTGGACAGGGACACAGATACGCAGTATTTT
TRBD2	TRBV5-6	NA	15	TRBJ2-1	CASSLARGVYNEQFF	TGTGCCAGCAGCTTGGCCCGGGGGGTCTACAATGAGCAGTTCTTC
NA	TRBV6-1	NA	17	TRBJ2-3	CASNQARAHSRTDTQYF	TGTGCCAGCAATCAGGCTCGAGCCCATAGCCGAACAGATACGCAGTATTTT
NA	TRBV7-9	NA	12	TRBJ2-5	CASSGDSETQYF	TGTGCCAGCAGCGGGGATTCAGAGACCCAGTACTTC
NA	TRBV7-9	NA	14	TRBJ2-5	CASSLSRTVETQYF	TGTGCCAGCAGCTTGAGCAGGACCGTAGAGACCCAGTACTTC